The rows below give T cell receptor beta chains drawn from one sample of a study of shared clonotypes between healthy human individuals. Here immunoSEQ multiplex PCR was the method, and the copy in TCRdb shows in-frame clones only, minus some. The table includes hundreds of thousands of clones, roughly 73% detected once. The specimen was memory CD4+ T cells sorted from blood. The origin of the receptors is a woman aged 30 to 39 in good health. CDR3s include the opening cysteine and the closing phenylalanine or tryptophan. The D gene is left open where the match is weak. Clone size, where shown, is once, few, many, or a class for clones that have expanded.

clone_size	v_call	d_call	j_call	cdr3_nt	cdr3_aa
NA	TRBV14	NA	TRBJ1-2	TGTGCCAGCAGCCAAGTTGCAGGGGTTGGAGGGGGCTACACCTTC	CASSQVAGVGGGYTF
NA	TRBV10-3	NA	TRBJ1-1	TGTGCCATCAGTGAGATCGGGCCGGGCACTGAAGCTTTCTTT	CAISEIGPGTEAFF
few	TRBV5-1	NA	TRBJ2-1	TGCGCCAGCAGCTCCCGGGGCGGGATGTCAGATGAGCAGTTCTTC	CASSSRGGMSDEQFF
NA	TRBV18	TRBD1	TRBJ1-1	TGTGCCAGCTCACCAAACCGGGACAGCTACACTGAAGCTTTCTTT	CASSPNRDSYTEAFF
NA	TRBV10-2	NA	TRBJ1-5	TGCGCCAGCAGCGGACAGTTCAATCAGCCCCAGCATTTT	CASSGQFNQPQHF
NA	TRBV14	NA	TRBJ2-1	TGTGCCAGCAGCCAAGCTCTGGGGAACAATGAGCAGTTCTTC	CASSQALGNNEQFF
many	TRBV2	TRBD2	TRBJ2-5	TGTGCCAGCAGTGGACTAGCGGAAGGGACCCAGTACTTC	CASSGLAEGTQYF
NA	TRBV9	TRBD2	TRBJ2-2	TGTGCCAGCAGCGTAGCTTTAGCGGGAGATACCGGGGAGCTGTTTTTT	CASSVALAGDTGELFF
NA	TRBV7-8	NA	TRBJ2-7	TGTGCCAGCAGCTTAGGAGAGGAGCGCGAGCAGTACTTC	CASSLGEEREQYF
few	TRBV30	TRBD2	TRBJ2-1	TGTGCCTGGAGCGCCATGCGGGCTAGCGGGAGGGCCGGGTTCTTC	CAWSAMRASGRAGFF
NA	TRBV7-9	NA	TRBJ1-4	TGTGCCAGCAGCTCACCTAAGACAGCAACTAATGAAAAACTGTTTTTT	CASSSPKTATNEKLFF
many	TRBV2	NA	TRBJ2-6	TGTGCCAGCAGTCTTCGAACTGGGGCCAACGTCCTGACTTTC	CASSLRTGANVLTF
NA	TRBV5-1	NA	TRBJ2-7	TGCGCCAGCAGCTTCGGGGTTCGCGACGAGCAGTACTTC	CASSFGVRDEQYF
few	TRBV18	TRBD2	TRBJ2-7	TGTGCCAGCTCACCGCAACCAACGAGCAGGGAGGGCGAGCAGTACTTC	CASSPQPTSREGEQYF
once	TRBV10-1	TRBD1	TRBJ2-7	TGCGCCAGCATCGTCCCGGGACAGGGGCTCTACGAGCAGTACTTC	CASIVPGQGLYEQYF
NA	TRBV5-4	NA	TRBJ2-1	TGTGCCAGCAGCGATCCGACAGTGTCCTACAATGAGCAGTTCTTC	CASSDPTVSYNEQFF
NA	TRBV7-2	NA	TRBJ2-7	TGTGCCAGCAGCTTAGGGGGGGGACACTCCTACGAGCAGTACTTC	CASSLGGGHSYEQYF
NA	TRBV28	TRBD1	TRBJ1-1	TGTGCCAGCACCCCCTCGGACAGGGTGACCACTGAAGCTTTCTTT	CASTPSDRVTTEAFF
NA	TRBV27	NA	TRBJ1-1	TGTGCCAGCAGTATAAACAGGGAGAACACTGAAGCTTTCTTT	CASSINRENTEAFF
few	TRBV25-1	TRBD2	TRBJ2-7	TGTGCCAGCAGTGAAAGCGGTAGGGCTAGCGGATCCTACGAGCAGTACTTC	CASSESGRASGSYEQYF
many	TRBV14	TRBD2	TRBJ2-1	TGTGCCAGCAGCCTCCCAGAGGGACTAGTGTCCTACAATGAGCAGTTCTTC	CASSLPEGLVSYNEQFF
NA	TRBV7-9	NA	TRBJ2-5	TGTGCCAGCAGCGAAAGGGAGACCCAGTACTTC	CASSERETQYF
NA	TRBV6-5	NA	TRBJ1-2	TGTGCCAGCACTCGAGGAAAAAACTATGGCTACACCTTC	CASTRGKNYGYTF
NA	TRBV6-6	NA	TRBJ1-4	TGTGCCAGCAGTCCAACCGGGACTAAGAGGGTGTTTTTT	CASSPTGTKRVFF
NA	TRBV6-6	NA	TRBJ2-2	TGTGCCAGCAGTGGGGGATACTCCGGGGAGCTGTTTTTT	CASSGGYSGELFF
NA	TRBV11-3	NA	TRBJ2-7	TGTGCCAGCAGCTTAGAAAACATCAGGCAGTACTTC	CASSLENIRQYF
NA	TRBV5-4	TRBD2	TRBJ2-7	TGTGCCAGCAGCAGCGCTAGCGGGAGGGTTGGCGAGCAGTACTTC	CASSSASGRVGEQYF
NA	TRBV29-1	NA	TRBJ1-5	TGCAGCGTTGAAGAAGGGGGGGATCAGCCCCAGCATTTT	CSVEEGGDQPQHF
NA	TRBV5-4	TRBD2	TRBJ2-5	TGTGCCAGCAGCCCAGGATCGGGAGGAACGGGAAAGACCCAGTACTTC	CASSPGSGGTGKTQYF
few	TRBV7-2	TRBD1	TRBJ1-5	TGTGCCAGCAGCTTAGTGGGGACAGGGAGCCAGCCCCAGCATTTT	CASSLVGTGSQPQHF
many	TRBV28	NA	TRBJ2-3	TGTGCCAGCAGTCTCCTCGGGGGTCCCGATACGCAGTATTTT	CASSLLGGPDTQYF
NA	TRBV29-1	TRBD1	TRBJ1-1	TGCAGCGCAAATGACAGGGAGGATGAAGCTTTCTTT	CSANDREDEAFF
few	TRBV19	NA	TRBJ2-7	TGTGCCAGTAGTAAAGGGGCACCCGGGGATGAGCAGTACTTC	CASSKGAPGDEQYF
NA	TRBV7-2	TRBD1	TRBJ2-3	TGTGCCAGCAGCCCGAGGACAGGGGGCCATAATACGCAGTATTTT	CASSPRTGGHNTQYF
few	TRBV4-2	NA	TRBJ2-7	TGTGCCAGCAGCCACGCAGGGGAAGTTCGCGAGCAGTACTTC	CASSHAGEVREQYF
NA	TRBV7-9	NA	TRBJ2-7	TGTGCCAGCAGCTTAGCGGCCGCCCCCGGGTCGGTCTACGAGCAGTACTTC	CASSLAAAPGSVYEQYF
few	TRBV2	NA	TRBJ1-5	TGTGCCAGCAGTGTTGAGGGAACTCAGCCCCAGCATTTT	CASSVEGTQPQHF
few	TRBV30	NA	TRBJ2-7	TGTGCCTGGACTAGGTCAGGGGGAGCGGGGACACTGTACGAGCAGTACTTC	CAWTRSGGAGTLYEQYF
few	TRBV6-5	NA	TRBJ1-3	TGTGCCAGCAGGACGGGAAACACCATATATTTT	CASRTGNTIYF
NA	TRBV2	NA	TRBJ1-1	TGTGCCAGCAGTGACTACGGACCGAACACTGAAGCTTTCTTT	CASSDYGPNTEAFF
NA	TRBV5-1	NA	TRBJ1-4	TGCGCCAGCAGCCCTGGACGGGGTAATGAAAAACTGTTTTTT	CASSPGRGNEKLFF
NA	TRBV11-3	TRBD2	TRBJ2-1	TGTGCCAGCAGCGCAGCGGGAGGGTACAATGAGCAGTTCTTC	CASSAAGGYNEQFF
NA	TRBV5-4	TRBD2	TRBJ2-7	TGTGCCAGCAGCACGGCTAGCGGGAGCTACGAGCAGTACTTC	CASSTASGSYEQYF
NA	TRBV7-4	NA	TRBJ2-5	TGTGCCAGCAGCCGCCACCGCCGCCCGGGACACAGGTGGGAAGAGACCCAGTACTTC	CASSRHRRPGHRWEETQYF